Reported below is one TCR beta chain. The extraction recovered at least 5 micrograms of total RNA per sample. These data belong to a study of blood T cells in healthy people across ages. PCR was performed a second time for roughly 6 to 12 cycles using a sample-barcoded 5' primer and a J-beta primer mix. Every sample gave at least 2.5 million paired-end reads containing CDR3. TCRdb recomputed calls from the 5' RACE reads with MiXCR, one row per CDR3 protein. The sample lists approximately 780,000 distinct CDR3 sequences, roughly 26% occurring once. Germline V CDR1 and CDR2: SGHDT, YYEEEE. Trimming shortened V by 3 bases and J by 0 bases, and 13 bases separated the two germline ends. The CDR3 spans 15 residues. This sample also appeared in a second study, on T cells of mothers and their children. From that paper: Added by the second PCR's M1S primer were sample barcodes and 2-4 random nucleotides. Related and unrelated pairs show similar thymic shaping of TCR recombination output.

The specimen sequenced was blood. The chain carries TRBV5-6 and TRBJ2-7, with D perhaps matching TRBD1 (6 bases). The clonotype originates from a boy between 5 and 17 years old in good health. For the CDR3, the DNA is TGTGCCAGCAGCTACCGCCGGGACAACTCCTACGAGCAGTACTTC. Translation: CASSYRRDNSYEQYF.